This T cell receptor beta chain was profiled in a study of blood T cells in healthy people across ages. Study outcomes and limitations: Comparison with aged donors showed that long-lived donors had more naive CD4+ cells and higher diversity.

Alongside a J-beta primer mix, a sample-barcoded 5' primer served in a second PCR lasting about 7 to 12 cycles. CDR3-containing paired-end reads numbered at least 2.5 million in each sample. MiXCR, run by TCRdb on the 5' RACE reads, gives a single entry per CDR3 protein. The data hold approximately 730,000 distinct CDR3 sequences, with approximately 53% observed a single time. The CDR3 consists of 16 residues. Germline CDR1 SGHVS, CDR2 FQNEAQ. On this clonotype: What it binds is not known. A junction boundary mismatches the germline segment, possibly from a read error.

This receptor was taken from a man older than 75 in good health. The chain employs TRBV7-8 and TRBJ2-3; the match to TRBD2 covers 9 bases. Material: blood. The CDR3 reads CAGSQMASGNTDTQYF. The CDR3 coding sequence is TGTGCCGGCAGCCAAATGGCTAGCGGGAACACAGATACGCAGTATTTT. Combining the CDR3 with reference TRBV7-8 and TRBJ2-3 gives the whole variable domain GAGVSQSPRYKVAKRGQDVALRCDPISGHVSLFWYQQALGQGPEFLTYFQNEAQLDKSGLPSDRFFAERPEGSVSTLKIQRTQQEDSAVYLCAGSQMASGNTDTQYFGPGTRLTVL.